The entry that follows covers one T cell receptor (beta chain) sequence. Previously, flow cytometry had revealed CD8+CD57+ cell expansion in the patients chosen for sequencing. The sample is drawn from a study of CD8+CD57+ T cells in acquired aplastic anemia. Study overall: Average DNA yield from sorted CD4+ and CD8+ cells was about 3 ug.

According to the study, genomic DNA was the template for TCR beta VDJ and CDR3 profiling. TCRdb re-called the reads through MiXCR, storing one row per CDR3 protein. The sample includes 150,000 to 200,000 distinct CDR3 sequences, roughly 48% of them seen just once. What was sequenced was sorted CD4+, CD8+, or CD8+CD57+ T cells (not recorded which) from PBMCs. The receptor's source is a human donor with aplastic anemia.

The CDR3 DNA reads TGCAGTGCTACCCGGGACAGGGACGCTGAAGCTTTCTTT. Protein: CSATRDRDAEAFF. The J gene is TRBJ1-1, the V gene TRBV20-1, with 9 bases lining up with TRBD1. Looked up from germline, CDR1 is DFQATT and CDR2 is SNEGSKA (reference sequence). The CDR3 spans 13 residues. With 4 bases clipped from V and 6 bases from J, the junction kept 6 bases outside the gene matches.